The 19 T cell receptor beta chains given below trace back to one sample, sequenced in a study of blood T cell repertoires in COVID-19. Measured with immunoSEQ multiplex PCR; TCRdb has only the in-frame clones, and not every one. Among just over 350,000 clones, about 88% were seen once, and the ten largest hold approximately 3.1%. Sequenced material: PBMCs or T cells enriched from blood (not recorded which). The source is a woman aged 30 to 39 who had recovered from COVID-19.

The J gene is TRBJ2-5, the V gene TRBV5-1; the match to TRBD2 covers 15 bases. The V gene end was trimmed by 4 bases and the J gene end by 2 bases; junction bases not matched to a gene: 6. CDR1 and CDR2 from the germline V gene are SGHRS and YFSETQ. The CDR3 has 17 residues. CDR3 sequence: CASSPGGLAGGQETQYF. The CDR3 DNA reads TGCGCCAGCAGCCCCGGGGGACTAGCGGGGGGTCAAGAGACCCAGTACTTC.

V gene TRBV11-2 combines with J gene TRBJ1-1, with no clear D. CDR1 is SGHAT, CDR2 FQNNGV, per germline. The CDR3 has 16 amino acids. Trimming cost V 0 bases and J 2 bases, with 13 bases left between them. The CDR3 reads CASSLDLGRVNTEAFF. The CDR3 nucleotides are TGTGCCAGCAGCTTAGATCTAGGCAGAGTTAACACTGAAGCTTTCTTT.

This clone came up once. V gene TRBV28 combines with J gene TRBJ2-1; 8 positions match TRBD2. The CDR3 has 14 amino acids. V lost 3 bases to trimming and J lost 9 bases; unmatched junction nucleotides: 7. The germline CDR1 and CDR2 sequences are MDHEN and SYDVKM. CDR3 in amino acids: CASSFRIAGSEQFF. CDR3 nucleotides: TGTGCCAGCAGTTTCAGAATAGCGGGAAGTGAGCAGTTCTTC.

This chain joins TRBV4-2 and TRBJ2-1; D call uncertain. The V gene's germline CDR1 is LGHNA and CDR2 YNFKEQ. CDR3 length: 15 residues. The germline V and J ends were trimmed by 0 bases and 3 bases, with 9 bases remaining between them. The CDR3 is CASSQDLPVYNEQFF. CDR3 DNA: TGTGCCAGCAGCCAAGATCTACCCGTCTACAATGAGCAGTTCTTC.

About this clone: Other nucleotide sequences from this sample produce the same CDR3. This rearrangement joins TRBV5-5 to TRBJ2-7, with TRBD1 identical over 9 bases. V shed 0 bases and J 3 bases; nucleotides not matched to a gene: 1. Germline V gene data show CDR1 as SGHKS and CDR2 as YYEKEE (reference sequence). The CDR3 has 14 residues. The CDR3 loop is CASSLVGQGYEQYF. The CDR3 coding sequence is TGTGCCAGCAGCTTGGTGGGACAGGGCTACGAGCAGTACTTC.

A note on this clone: This same CDR3 is encoded by further DNA sequences in the sample. This rearrangement joins TRBV10-3 to TRBJ1-6; D call uncertain. The germline V and J ends were trimmed by 0 bases and 7 bases, with 4 bases remaining between them. This CDR3 has 13 amino acids. Germline CDR1 ENHRY, CDR2 SYGVKD. The CDR3 DNA reads TGTGCCATCAGTGAGTCCCAGAATTCACCCCTCCACTTT. This translates into CAISESQNSPLHF.

V and J are TRBV11-2 and TRBJ1-2; 7 bases match TRBD1. The junction had 5 bases not matched to a gene; V was cut back by 0 bases and J by 7 bases. The CDR3 covers 14 residues. Germline CDR1 is SGHAT and CDR2 is FQNNGV. The DNA for the CDR3 is TGTGCCAGCAGCTTAGAACAGGGGTTTGGTGGCTACACCTTC. This codes for CASSLEQGFGGYTF.

The rearrangement joins TRBV2 to TRBJ1-4; no firm D call. The CDR3 length is 12 residues. V gave up 5 bases and J gave up 7 bases, with 8 bases separating them. Germline CDR1 SNHLY, CDR2 FYNNEI. This chain's CDR3 is CASSSSVEKLFF. DNA for the CDR3: TGTGCCAGCAGTTCTAGCGTTGAAAAACTGTTTTTT.

The chain joins TRBV3-1 (or the pseudogene TRBV3-2) to TRBJ2-5; TRBD2 matches at 10 bases. The germline CDR1 and CDR2 sequences are LGHDT and YNNKEL (reference sequence). J was trimmed by 5 bases and V by 4 bases; bases with no gene match: 4. CDR3 length: 14 amino acids. The CDR3 loop reads CASSRAGGPETQYF. CDR3 coding DNA: TGTGCCAGCAGCCGAGCGGGGGGGCCGGAGACCCAGTACTTC.

This clone has just one count. The chain is built from TRBV28 and TRBJ1-6; D is ambiguous. The CDR3 is 12 residues long. Per the germline V gene, CDR1 is MDHEN and CDR2 is SYDVKM. V shed 2 bases and J shed 9 bases, with 5 bases lying between them. CDR3 region: CASSLSGSPLHF. The CDR3 bases are TGTGCCAGCAGTTTAAGCGGTTCACCCCTCCACTTT.

The V call is TRBV10-1, the J call TRBJ2-3, with 8 bases that match TRBD1. Germline CDR1 reads WNHNN; CDR2 reads SYGVQD (reference sequence). This CDR3 is 15 amino acids long. The trim removed 4 bases at V and 4 bases at J, leaving 7 bases unmatched. Written as DNA, the CDR3 is TGCGCCAGCAGTGTGGGGCAGGGGGCCGCAGATACGCAGTATTTT. This translates into CASSVGQGAADTQYF.

The chain has TRBV6-5 and TRBJ1-5; D gene unclear. This CDR3 contains 13 residues. Between the trimmed V and J ends, which lost 7 bases and 7 bases, there was a span of 14 bases. Germline assignment: CDR1 MNHEY and CDR2 SVGAGI. The DNA of the CDR3 is TGTGCCAGCAACCCTAGCTCCGGCCAGCCCCAGCATTTT. Protein: CASNPSSGQPQHF.

Remarks on this clone: Other nucleotide sequences in the sample specify the same CDR3. The rearrangement uses TRBV27 and TRBJ2-3; D unclear. The germline V and J ends were trimmed by 6 bases and 0 bases, with 4 bases remaining between them. Looked up from germline, CDR1 is MNHEY and CDR2 is SMNVEV (reference sequence). This CDR3 region has 12 residues. The CDR3 nucleotides read TGTGCCAGCAGGACTAGCACAGATACGCAGTATTTT. It translates to CASRTSTDTQYF.

With respect to this clone: At one boundary the junction diverges from the germline segment, which might be a read error. The chain carries TRBV4-2 and TRBJ2-2; TRBD2 might be the D (5 bases). The CDR3 runs 14 residues. CDR1 is LGHNA and CDR2 is YNFKEQ in the germline V gene. The CDR3 coding sequence is TGTGCCAGCAGCCCGGACCGTGCTACCGGGAAGCTGTTTTTT. Residues: CASSPDRATGKLFF.

This chain links TRBV5-6 with TRBJ2-7; 9 nucleotides match TRBD1. With 2 bases clipped from V and 4 bases from J, the junction kept 4 bases outside the gene matches. Germline V gene data show CDR1 as SGHDT and CDR2 as YYEEEE. The CDR3 length is 14 residues. The CDR3 spells CASSFGTGRYEQYF. The CDR3 DNA reads TGTGCCAGCAGCTTCGGGACAGGGCGGTACGAGCAGTACTTC.

As regards this clone: Germline and junction disagree at one end, which may indicate a read error. Written as DNA, the CDR3 is TGTGCTAGCAGCTTAGGCGCTAGCTGGGAGACCCAGTACTTC. The encoded protein is CASSLGASWETQYF. The rearrangement uses TRBV7-7 and TRBJ2-5; tentative D call: TRBD2 (5 bases). The CDR3 length is 14 residues. Germline CDR1 and CDR2: SSHAT and FNYEAQ (reference sequence).

This chain connects TRBV2 to TRBJ2-2; 11 bases are shared with TRBD1. Germline CDR1 and CDR2: SNHLY and FYNNEI. The CDR3 consists of 14 residues. After removal of 8 bases from V and 6 bases from J, the junction contained 5 bases not matched to a gene. Here the CDR3 DNA reads TGTGCCAGCGGAGGGACAGGGGGAGCCGGGGAGCTGTTTTTT. Amino acid sequence: CASGGTGGAGELFF.

This chain's CDR3 is CASRGEAFYEQYF. The CDR3 nucleotides read TGTGCCAGCAGAGGGGAGGCCTTCTACGAGCAGTACTTC. The chain links TRBV27 to TRBJ2-7; maybe TRBD2 (6 bases). Trimming shortened V by 6 bases and J by 3 bases, and 12 bases separated the two germline ends. The CDR3 consists of 13 residues. Looked up from germline, CDR1 is MNHEY and CDR2 is SMNVEV (reference sequence).

The chain has TRBV4-1 and TRBJ2-7; D is perhaps TRBD1 (5 bases). The CDR3 length is 14 residues. Per the germline V gene, CDR1 is MGHRA and CDR2 is YSYEKL. Trimming left V 3 bases short and J 1 base short, with 10 bases between. The CDR3 reads CASSQAGLSYEQYF. DNA of the CDR3: TGCGCCAGCAGCCAGGCAGGGTTGTCCTACGAGCAGTACTTC.